This T cell receptor beta chain appears in the sequencing data of a study of metastatic and nonmetastatic thyroid tumors. In the study overall: Repertoire data that came from the blood and tumor or nodule tissue of malignant and benign thyroid patients were compared.

TCRdb re-called clones via MiXCR from the PCR reads. Of around 16,000 clones listed, about a quarter are singletons. By sample share, this clone is medium-sized. Its antigen is as yet unknown. No patient had received any treatment before thyroid surgery. Study results and limitations: A significant increase in TCR beta diversity was reportedly seen in malignant thyroid tumors relative to benign nodules, in blood and tumor.

The CDR3 is made up of 17 amino acids. The V gene end was trimmed by 0 bases and the J gene end by 7 bases; junction bases not matched to a gene: 13. Germline V gene lookup returns CDR1 SGHRS and CDR2 YFSETQ. The chain recombines TRBV5-1 with TRBJ2-1; the match to TRBD1 covers 7 bases. The sample comprised blood. This receptor was identified in a male donor with papillary thyroid cancer or a benign thyroid nodule (not recorded which). Some clones in this sample may be carry-over from other donors' samples. CDR3 sequence: CASSLGDSRGERNEQFF. The DNA of the CDR3 is TGCGCCAGCAGCTTGGGGGACAGCCGAGGGGAAAGGAATGAGCAGTTCTTC.